A single sample gave rise to the 11 T cell receptor beta chains below, sequenced in a study of T cells in Graves' hyperthyroidism and ophthalmopathy. RNA transcripts gave rise to amplified TCR beta CDR3 regions. The study used the HTBI primer set for a first-round RT-PCR of the TCR CDR3. TCRdb analysed the multiplex PCR reads with MiXCR anew, one entry per CDR3 protein. Of a few hundred thousand distinct CDR3 sequences in the sample, 35% to 50% were seen once. The sample taken for sequencing was peripheral blood or thyroid tissue (not recorded which). Receptor source: an adult woman with Graves' disease, either hyperthyroidism or ophthalmopathy (not recorded which).

The chain carries TRBV20-1 and TRBJ1-2; weak D call: TRBD1 (5 bases). V lost 1 base and J lost 0, with 9 bases in between. Germline-derived CDR1 and CDR2 are DFQATT and SNEGSKA (reference sequence). CDR3 length: 14 amino acids. The CDR3 spells CSARAPDTNYGYTF. In DNA, the CDR3 is TGCAGTGCTAGAGCGCCGGACACTAACTATGGCTACACCTTC.

This clonotype was picked up many times. This chain links TRBV29-1 with TRBJ1-4; perhaps TRBD1 as D (6 bases). The CDR3 length is 13 residues. V was pared by 1 base and J by 8 bases, with 11 bases between. Looked up from germline, CDR1 is SQVTM and CDR2 is ANQGSEA. In DNA, the CDR3 is TGCAGCGTTGAAGGGGGGGCGCGGGAAAAACTGTTTTTT. This encodes CSVEGGAREKLFF.

The rearrangement uses TRBV7-9 and TRBJ1-2, with a tentative D call TRBD1 (5 bases). This CDR3 has 14 amino acids. Trimming removed 5 bases from V and 7 bases from J, with 17 bases in between. The germline V gene encodes CDR1 SEHNR and CDR2 FQNEAQ (reference sequence). The CDR3 protein is CASSANRDGGGYTF. The CDR3 DNA follows: TGTGCCAGCAGCGCTAACCGGGACGGTGGTGGCTACACCTTC.

This clonotype has a single count. This chain joins TRBV19 and TRBJ1-1, with 7 bases aligning to TRBD1. CDR3 length equals 15 residues. V shed 7 bases, J shed 4 bases, and the junction held 12 bases outside the gene matches. Germline V gene sequence: CDR1 LNHDA, CDR2 SQIVND (reference sequence). CDR3 loop: CASKRQGDSGTEAFF. The CDR3 DNA is TGTGCCAGTAAGAGGCAGGGGGATTCAGGCACTGAAGCTTTCTTT.

This clonotype has a handful of counts. J is TRBJ1-6 and V is TRBV20-1; TRBD1 is a possible D gene (6 bases). The germline gives CDR1 DFQATT, CDR2 SNEGSKA (reference sequence). This CDR3 has 16 residues. V lost 0 bases to trimming and J lost 9 bases, with 18 bases between them. CDR3 coding DNA: TGCAGTGCTAGAGATCGGGGGGCAGGGGCGGCTTCACCCCTCCACTTT. Its protein is CSARDRGAGAASPLHF.

This clonotype was observed many times. The chain links TRBV4-2 to TRBJ1-5; TRBD1 aligns across 9 bases. V was clipped by 0 bases and J by 6 bases; unmatched bases: 3. Per germline, CDR1 LGHNA and CDR2 YNFKEQ. This CDR3 comprises 15 residues. CDR3 nucleotides: TGTGCCAGCAGCCAAGAGGGACAGGGAATTCAGCCCCAGCATTTT. It codes for CASSQEGQGIQPQHF.

The rearrangement links TRBV20-1 to TRBJ2-5; no definite D call. Germline assignment: CDR1 DFQATT and CDR2 SNEGSKA (reference sequence). The CDR3 is made up of 13 amino acids. V was shortened by 2 bases and J by 1 base, with 8 bases between the two germline ends. The CDR3 loop is CSARSVLQETQYF. DNA for the CDR3: TGCAGTGCTAGATCGGTACTCCAAGAGACCCAGTACTTC.

The J gene is TRBJ1-2, the V gene TRBV11-2; TRBD1 matches at 7 bases. The V and J ends lost 5 bases and 3 bases, in that order; junction bases with no gene match: 9. CDR3 length equals 15 residues. The germline gives CDR1 SGHAT, CDR2 FQNNGV. The CDR3, as DNA: TGTGCCAGCAGCCACCCCCGGGACAGTGACTATGGCTACACCTTC. This codes for CASSHPRDSDYGYTF.

This clonotype has ten or more counts. The chain employs TRBV5-1 and TRBJ1-4; D not resolved. CDR3 length: 14 residues. Trimming took 6 bases from V and 0 from J, leaving 9 bases between them. CDR1 SGHRS and CDR2 YFSETQ come from the germline V gene. CDR3 region: CASKLAATNEKLFF. CDR3 in DNA: TGCGCCAGCAAGCTGGCAGCAACTAATGAAAAACTGTTTTTT.

The chain is built from TRBV28 and TRBJ2-2; the match to TRBD2 covers 9 bases. The CDR3 runs to 14 residues. Germline values: CDR1 MDHEN, CDR2 SYDVKM. Losses at the gene ends were 10 bases for V and 6 bases for J; bases not matched to a gene: 9. CDR3 sequence (DNA): TGTGCCATCAAAGAAGGCGGGAGGGCCGGGGAGCTGTTTTTT. Protein product: CAIKEGGRAGELFF.

Details on this clonotype: The junction and the germline gene differ at one end; a read error may be behind it. The genes are TRBV25-1 and TRBJ1-1; 9 nucleotides agree with TRBD1. The CDR3 has 13 amino acids. Germline V gene lookup returns CDR1 MGHDK and CDR2 SYGVNS. The CDR3 DNA follows: TGTGCCTGCAGCGTCTCGACAGGGGGTCAAGCTTTCTTT. This gives the protein CACSVSTGGQAFF.